This is a list of T cell receptor beta chains from one sample in a study of response to subunit inactivated influenza vaccine. A single record per CDR3 protein comes from TCRdb applying MiXCR to the RT-PCR reads. This sample carries about 780,000 distinct CDR3 sequences, about 18% of them seen once, and the ten largest clones take about a tenth. Source: PBMCs from blood, taken 5 days after vaccination. The receptors derive from a man aged 45-65 years who received an inactivated influenza vaccine. Each CDR3 is given with its conserved first and last residue. The D gene is left open where the match is weak. Where a row states a size, it is once, few, many or the class of an expanded clone; other rows omit it.

V gene,clone size,J gene,D gene,CDR3 DNA,CDR3 protein
TRBV9,many,TRBJ2-5,.,TGTGCCAGCAGCGTAGACGCGCCTGAGACCCAGTACTTC,CASSVDAPETQYF
TRBV10-3,.,TRBJ1-6,.,TGTGCCATCAGTGAGGTAAACAGAGCTAATTCACCCCTCCACTTT,CAISEVNRANSPLHF
TRBV20-1,few,TRBJ2-7,TRBD2,TGCAGTGCTATCGCGAGCGGGAGTGACGAGCAGTACTTC,CSAIASGSDEQYF
TRBV5-1,once,TRBJ2-1,.,TGCGCCAGCAGCTTGGCCGAGGGGGGTTACAATGAGCAGTTCTTC,CASSLAEGGYNEQFF
TRBV5-1,many,TRBJ2-2,TRBD1,TGCGCCAGCAGCTTGCTTGGGACAGGGGACACCGGGGAGCTGTTTTTT,CASSLLGTGDTGELFF
TRBV11-2,few,TRBJ1-2,TRBD1,TGTGCCAGCAGCTTAGGGGACAGGGCTGGCTACACCTTC,CASSLGDRAGYTF
TRBV7-9,.,TRBJ2-3,TRBD2,TGTGCCAGCTTCGAAGGACTAGCAGCAGATACGCAGTATTTT,CASFEGLAADTQYF
TRBV5-1,few,TRBJ1-2,.,TGCGCCAGCAGAGGCGAAGGCGGTCGCTATGGCTACACCTTC,CASRGEGGRYGYTF
TRBV4-3,.,TRBJ2-3,.,TGCGCCAGCAGCCCACCCCACAGGAAAGATACGCAGTATTTT,CASSPPHRKDTQYF
TRBV27,few,TRBJ1-1,.,TGTGCCAGCAGTTCGAGGGGCAGGGTGGGACTAAGGACTGAAGCTTTCTTT,CASSSRGRVGLRTEAFF
TRBV12-3/TRBV12-4,.,TRBJ1-6,.,TGTGCCAGCAGACTTGGGGCGGGAGGCAGAAATTCACCCCTCCACTTT,CASRLGAGGRNSPLHF
TRBV20-1,.,TRBJ1-2,.,TGCAGTGCTCGACAGGACCCGAGCGGCTATGGCTACACCTTC,CSARQDPSGYGYTF
TRBV7-3,few,TRBJ2-3,TRBD2,TGTGCCAGCAGCGAAGCGGGATTTGTCACAGATACGCAGTATTTT,CASSEAGFVTDTQYF
TRBV4-3,.,TRBJ2-5,TRBD1,TGCGCCAGCAGCCAAGGGGCAGGGGGAGAGGAGACCCAGTACTTC,CASSQGAGGEETQYF
TRBV10-3,few,TRBJ2-2,.,TGTGCCACCTGGGCGGGGCATACGGACACCGGGGAGCTGTTTTTT,CATWAGHTDTGELFF
TRBV15,once,TRBJ2-7,.,TGTGCCACCAGCAGATCAGGGATGGGGTACGAGCAGTACTTC,CATSRSGMGYEQYF
TRBV20-1,.,TRBJ2-4,.,TGCAGTGCTCCCCCCCAAGGGTCGGCCAAAAACATTCAGTACTTC,CSAPPQGSAKNIQYF
TRBV12-3/TRBV12-4,few,TRBJ1-4,.,TGTGCCAGCAGTATCGGACATGTAGAAAAACTGTTTTTT,CASSIGHVEKLFF
TRBV5-1,many,TRBJ2-1,TRBD1,TGCGCCAGCAGCTTATCGGCAGGGGGTGTCAATGAGCAGTTCTTC,CASSLSAGGVNEQFF
TRBV12-3/TRBV12-4,few,TRBJ2-7,.,TGTGCCAGCACAAAGGGAGGGGGCTCCTACGAGCAGTACTTC,CASTKGGGSYEQYF
TRBV27,.,TRBJ2-2,TRBD2,TGTGCCAGCAGTTCCCTTAGCGGGGCCGACACCGGGGAGCTGTTTTTT,CASSSLSGADTGELFF
TRBV20-1,.,TRBJ1-6,.,TGCAGTGCTAGAGAGCTAGATTCACCCCTCCTCTTT,CSARELDSPLLF
TRBV29-1,few,TRBJ2-1,TRBD1,TGCAGCGTTGGGGGACAGGGGGGCGAGCAGTTCTTC,CSVGGQGGEQFF
TRBV12-3/TRBV12-4,few,TRBJ1-5,.,TGTGCCAGCAGTTTTAGGCCAAGCAGGAGTCAGCCCCAGCATTTT,CASSFRPSRSQPQHF
TRBV12-3/TRBV12-4,many,TRBJ1-6,TRBD1,TGTGCCAGCAGTTCCGGGACAGATAATTCACCCCTCCACTTT,CASSSGTDNSPLHF
TRBV7-9,many,TRBJ1-1,.,TGTGCCAGCAGCTTAGTTGGGCAGCTGAACACTGAAGCTTTCTTT,CASSLVGQLNTEAFF
TRBV4-1,.,TRBJ2-5,.,TGCGCCAGCAGCCAAGATCGGGTTCTAGGAGAGACCCAGTACTTC,CASSQDRVLGETQYF
TRBV6-2/TRBV6-3,.,TRBJ1-2,.,TGTGCCAGCAGCGATATCGGAAGGGACTATGGCTACACCTTC,CASSDIGRDYGYTF
TRBV2,.,TRBJ2-3,.,TGTGCCAGCAAAGAGGGACGGAACACAGATACGCAGTATTTT,CASKEGRNTDTQYF
TRBV28,.,TRBJ2-5,.,TGTGCCAGCAGTATACTACCGAGCTGGGGCCAAGAGACCCAGTACTTC,CASSILPSWGQETQYF
TRBV24-1,.,TRBJ2-1,.,TGTGCCACCTCGAAGGTTTCGTACAATGAGCAGTTCTTC,CATSKVSYNEQFF
TRBV7-2,many,TRBJ2-7,TRBD2,TGTGCCAGCAGCACATGGACTAGCGAAAACGAGCAGTACTTC,CASSTWTSENEQYF
TRBV20-1,few,TRBJ2-1,TRBD2,TGCAGTGCTAGCGGGACTAGCGGGATCTTATCGGATGAGCAGTTCTTC,CSASGTSGILSDEQFF
TRBV10-3,few,TRBJ2-3,.,TGTGCCGTCACTTCCCGGGGGCGCCTGGACACAGATACGCAGTATTTT,CAVTSRGRLDTDTQYF
TRBV5-6,.,TRBJ1-2,.,TGTGCCAGCAGCTATTGGGGGGGAAGCTATGGCTACACCTTC,CASSYWGGSYGYTF
TRBV12-3/TRBV12-4,many,TRBJ2-7,.,TGTGCCAGCAGTCTCCACCACGAGCAGTACTTC,CASSLHHEQYF
TRBV5-1,.,TRBJ2-3,.,TGCGCCAGCAGGGCGATAGAGGGCACAGATACGCAGTATTTT,CASRAIEGTDTQYF
TRBV20-1,few,TRBJ2-2,.,TGCAGTGTTCGGGACTTTTCCACCGGGGAGCTGTTTTTT,CSVRDFSTGELFF
TRBV7-2,many,TRBJ2-2,.,TGTGCCAGCAGCTTGACGGGCACCGGGGAGCTGTTTTTT,CASSLTGTGELFF
TRBV20-1,many,TRBJ2-5,.,TGCAGTGCCTTTGAAGCTAGGGAGACCCAGTACTTC,CSAFEARETQYF
TRBV27,.,TRBJ2-2,.,TGTGCCAGCAGTTTCTGGGCGGACGCGAACACCGGGGAGCTGTTTTTT,CASSFWADANTGELFF
TRBV20-1,few,TRBJ2-1,.,TGCAGTGCTAGAGGGTTTGGGACCACTTACAATGAGCAGTTCTTC,CSARGFGTTYNEQFF
TRBV9,few,TRBJ2-5,.,TGTGCCAGCAGCGTAGTGGTAGGAGGCCAAGAGACCCAGTACTTC,CASSVVVGGQETQYF
TRBV6-2/TRBV6-3,.,TRBJ1-1,TRBD1,TGTGCCAGCAGCTACTGGACAGGGGGTATGATGAACACTGAAGCTTTCTTT,CASSYWTGGMMNTEAFF
TRBV7-9,few,TRBJ2-6,.,TGTGCCGGAATTAAGGCTGGCGGGGCCAACGTCCTGACTTTC,CAGIKAGGANVLTF
TRBV9,.,TRBJ2-3,.,TGTGCCAGCAGCCTCCGACCCGCGGATACGCAGTATTTT,CASSLRPADTQYF
TRBV4-2,.,TRBJ1-3,.,TGTGCCAGCAGCCAACCCGGGAGCCCGATCTCTGGAAACACCATATATTTT,CASSQPGSPISGNTIYF
TRBV6-2/TRBV6-3,.,TRBJ2-1,TRBD2,TGTGCCAGCAGTTCCAGAGCGGGGCTCCCATTCAATGAGCAGTTCTTC,CASSSRAGLPFNEQFF
TRBV29-1,.,TRBJ2-1,TRBD2,TGCAGCGTCGAAGCCCCAGCGGGGGGGATCAGCTCCTACAATGAGCAGTTCTTC,CSVEAPAGGISSYNEQFF
TRBV2,.,TRBJ1-4,.,TGTGCCAGCTCAGGGGATGAAAAACTGTTTTTT,CASSGDEKLFF